This entry concerns a single T cell receptor (beta chain). These data come from a study of identical twins. The CDR3 has 15 residues. Germline V gene data show CDR1 as SGHVS and CDR2 as FNYEAQ. V lost 1 base and J 9 bases, leaving 16 bases between the germline ends. TCRdb re-called the 5' RACE reads with MiXCR, one entry per CDR3 protein. Among roughly 540,000 distinct CDR3 sequences, around 20% were seen once, and the ten largest hold about 0.93%. The sample was also reused in another study, on T cells expressing NK-cell markers. This second study notes: Sorted CD3+CD56-NKG2C+, CD3+CD56+NKG2C+ and CD3+CD56+NKG2C- T cells supplied the TCR beta repertoires. One observes that, in a handful of donors, these clonotypes were also the leading ones within the CD3+CD56-NKG2C+ fraction.

This TCR was recovered from a woman younger than 30 in good health. V gene TRBV7-6 combines with J gene TRBJ2-1; tentative D call: TRBD1 (6 bases). Material: CD4+ T cells sorted from blood. For the CDR3, the DNA is TGTGCCAGCAGCTTAGGGACAGCCCGTTTGGGTGAGCAGTTCTTC. This translates into CASSLGTARLGEQFF.